Listed here are 3 T cell receptor beta chains from one sample, sequenced in a study of CD8 T cells in ankylosing spondylitis. TCRdb analysed the 5' RACE reads with MiXCR anew, one entry per CDR3 protein. Of approximately 88,000 distinct CDR3 sequences listed, about 9% are singletons. The sample was blood, either unsorted or a sorted T cell fraction (not recorded which). The receptor source for this set is a male donor with ankylosing spondylitis or in good health (not recorded which).

This clonotype appeared many times. This chain connects TRBV9 to TRBJ2-1; the D gene is possibly TRBD2 (6 bases). The germline V and J ends were trimmed by 0 bases and 0 bases, with 7 bases remaining between them. The CDR3 runs 15 residues. Germline CDR1 reads SGDLS; CDR2 reads YYNGEE. The CDR3 spells CASSVGGDSYNEQFF. The CDR3 DNA reads as TGTGCCAGCAGCGTAGGGGGGGACTCCTACAATGAGCAGTTCTTC.

In its sample, this clonotype was seen many times. The chain employs TRBV2 and TRBJ2-3; possible D gene TRBD2, 7 bases. Germline CDR1 and CDR2: SNHLY and FYNNEI. Trimming stripped 7 bases from V and 6 bases from J, with 23 bases between. The CDR3 spans 16 residues. CDR3 nucleotide sequence: TGTGCCAGCACCCTAGTGGGGGGGGCGGAGTTGGATACGCAGTATTTT. It encodes CASTLVGGAELDTQYF.

Many counts were recorded for this clonotype. The chain recombines TRBV20-1 with TRBJ2-3; TRBD1 agrees at 11 bases. CDR1 is DFQATT and CDR2 is SNEGSKA in the germline V gene (reference sequence). This CDR3 spans 14 amino acids. With 6 bases clipped from V and 5 bases from J, the junction kept 7 bases outside the gene matches. As DNA, the CDR3 is TGCAGTGCAACGGACAGGGGGCAGGGAGATACGCAGTATTTT. It is translated as CSATDRGQGDTQYF.